Listed below are T cell receptor beta chains from one sample, sequenced in a study of blood T cell repertoires in COVID-19. Using immunoSEQ multiplex PCR, the repertoire was profiled, and TCRdb retains in-frame clones only, with some absent. The sample shows approximately 23,000 clones, 90% of them seen only once. Sequencing input: peripheral blood. The receptors derive from a man aged 65 to 79 with acute or convalescent COVID-19. CDR3s include the opening cysteine and the closing phenylalanine or tryptophan. The order of the fields is V gene, J gene, D gene, CDR3 DNA, CDR3 protein. A D gene is named only where the DNA matches it firmly.

V: TRBV28
J: TRBJ1-2
D: NA
DNA: TGTGCCAGCAGTTCCGTGGGGCAGAACTTTAACTATGGCTACACTTTC
CDR3: CASSSVGQNFNYGYTF

V: TRBV4-3
J: TRBJ1-3
D: NA
DNA: TGCGCCAGCAGCCAAGATCCCGCAGCGTCTGGAAACACCATATATTTT
CDR3: CASSQDPAASGNTIYF

V: TRBV27
J: TRBJ1-4
D: NA
DNA: TGTGCCAGCAGTTTTGGTGGGGCGACTAATGAAAAACTGTTTTTT
CDR3: CASSFGGATNEKLFF

V: TRBV2
J: TRBJ2-7
D: NA
DNA: TGTGCCGGAAACAGGGAAACCTACGAGCAGTACTTC
CDR3: CAGNRETYEQYF

V: TRBV2
J: TRBJ2-3
D: TRBD2
DNA: TGTGCCAGTCGGGGGGCAGATACGCAGTATTTT
CDR3: CASRGADTQYF

V: TRBV5-1
J: TRBJ2-2
D: NA
DNA: TGCGCCAGCAGCGCCCCTAGAGGGGGGAACACCGGGGAGCTGTTTTTT
CDR3: CASSAPRGGNTGELFF

V: TRBV13
J: TRBJ2-2
D: NA
DNA: TGTGCCAGCAGCTCCCGGTCCCGGGGCACCGGGGAGCTGTTTTTT
CDR3: CASSSRSRGTGELFF

V: TRBV2
J: TRBJ2-6
D: TRBD1
DNA: TGTGCCAGCAGATCCGGGACAGGGTATGGGGCCAACGTCCTGACTTTC
CDR3: CASRSGTGYGANVLTF

V: TRBV5-1
J: TRBJ2-1
D: NA
DNA: TGCGCCAGCAGCTTGGCTTTGACCCCCGGAGGTGAGCAGTTCTTC
CDR3: CASSLALTPGGEQFF

V: TRBV9
J: TRBJ1-4
D: NA
DNA: TGTGCCAGCAGTGGACAGCCTGGTAATGAAAAACTGTTTTTT
CDR3: CASSGQPGNEKLFF

V: TRBV19
J: TRBJ2-3
D: NA
DNA: TGTGCCACCGCAGAGAATGCCCGGACTGATACGCAGTATTTT
CDR3: CATAENARTDTQYF

V: TRBV18
J: TRBJ2-4
D: TRBD2
DNA: TGTGCCAGCTCACCCCTGATCGGGGGGGGTGGGACCAAAAACATTCAGTACTTC
CDR3: CASSPLIGGGGTKNIQYF

V: TRBV4-1
J: TRBJ2-7
D: NA
DNA: TGCGCCAGCAGCCAAACGGACACACTATACGAGCAGTACTTC
CDR3: CASSQTDTLYEQYF

V: TRBV15
J: TRBJ2-3
D: NA
DNA: TGTGCCACCAGCACCTTCCAGGGAGATACGCAGTATTTT
CDR3: CATSTFQGDTQYF

V: TRBV4-3
J: TRBJ2-7
D: TRBD2
DNA: TGCGCCAGCAGCCAAGACCGGACTAGCTCCTACGAGCAGTACTTC
CDR3: CASSQDRTSSYEQYF

V: TRBV3-1/TRBV3-2
J: TRBJ1-5
D: NA
DNA: TGTGCCAGCAGCCAAGATCTACGGGGGAGTCAGCCCCAGCATTTT
CDR3: CASSQDLRGSQPQHF

V: TRBV6-6
J: TRBJ1-5
D: NA
DNA: TGTGCCAGCTTAGGGGGTGTCTATCAGCCCCAGCATTTT
CDR3: CASLGGVYQPQHF